A selection of T cell receptor beta chains follows, all from one sample in a study of shared clonotypes between healthy human individuals. Repertoires were generated with immunoSEQ multiplex PCR, while TCRdb's copy carries only in-frame clones and drops some. Here the sample spans about 680,000 clones, around 72% being singletons. The material sequenced was memory CD4+ T cells sorted from blood. These receptor sequences come from a woman younger than 45 in good health. Each CDR3 is given with its conserved first and last residue. Each record gives: J gene, clone size, D gene, V gene, CDR3 protein, CDR3 DNA. D genes are given only for firm matches. For some rows the clone size is stated as once, few or many, or as a class when expanded; others skip it.

J: TRBJ1-1
size: .
D: .
V: TRBV6-4
CDR3: CASRTNLNTEAFF
DNA: TGTGCCAGCAGAACAAACCTGAACACTGAAGCTTTCTTT

J: TRBJ2-3
size: .
D: TRBD2
V: TRBV28
CDR3: CASSPRGAGVFGTDTQYF
DNA: TGTGCCAGCAGTCCCCGGGGAGCGGGAGTTTTTGGCACAGATACGCAGTATTTT

J: TRBJ2-1
size: .
D: TRBD2
V: TRBV5-6
CDR3: CASRSGGYNEQFF
DNA: TGTGCCAGCCGTAGCGGGGGATACAATGAGCAGTTCTTC

J: TRBJ2-3
size: .
D: .
V: TRBV27
CDR3: CASSPPGRPTDTQYF
DNA: TGTGCCAGCAGTCCGCCTGGGCGACCAACCGATACGCAGTATTTT

J: TRBJ1-1
size: few
D: TRBD1
V: TRBV29-1
CDR3: CSERQGSKAFF
DNA: TGCAGCGAGAGACAGGGATCGAAAGCTTTCTTT

J: TRBJ2-1
size: few
D: TRBD2
V: TRBV5-1
CDR3: CASTGASGSIEQFF
DNA: TGCGCCAGCACGGGGGCTAGCGGGAGTATTGAGCAGTTCTTC

J: TRBJ1-5
size: .
D: TRBD1
V: TRBV30
CDR3: CAWSRGNQPQHF
DNA: TGTGCCTGGAGCAGGGGGAATCAGCCCCAGCATTTT

J: TRBJ1-1
size: .
D: .
V: TRBV4-1
CDR3: CASSQWGRGKGSEAFF
DNA: TGCGCCAGCAGCCAATGGGGGCGAGGAAAGGGTTCGGAAGCTTTCTTT

J: TRBJ2-5
size: .
D: TRBD2
V: TRBV4-1
CDR3: CASSQRPPGTSREETQYF
DNA: TGCGCCAGCAGCCAAAGGCCTCCCGGGACTAGCAGAGAAGAGACCCAGTACTTC

J: TRBJ2-3
size: .
D: TRBD2
V: TRBV2
CDR3: CASSGTSVRTDTQYF
DNA: TGTGCCAGCAGTGGGACTAGCGTAAGGACAGATACGCAGTATTTT